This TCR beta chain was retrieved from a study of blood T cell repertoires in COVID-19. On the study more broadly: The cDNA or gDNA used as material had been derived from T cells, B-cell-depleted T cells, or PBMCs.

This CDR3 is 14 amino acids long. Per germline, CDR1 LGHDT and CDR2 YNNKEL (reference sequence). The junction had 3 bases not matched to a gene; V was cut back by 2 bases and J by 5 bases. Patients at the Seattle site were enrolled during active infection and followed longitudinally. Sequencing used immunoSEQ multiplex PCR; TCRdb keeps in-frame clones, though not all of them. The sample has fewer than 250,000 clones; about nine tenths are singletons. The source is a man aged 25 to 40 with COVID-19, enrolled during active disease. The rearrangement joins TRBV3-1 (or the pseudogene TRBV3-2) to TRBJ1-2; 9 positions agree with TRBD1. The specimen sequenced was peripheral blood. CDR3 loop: CASSQPGTGYGYTF. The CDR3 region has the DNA TGTGCCAGCAGCCAACCCGGGACAGGGTATGGCTACACCTTC.